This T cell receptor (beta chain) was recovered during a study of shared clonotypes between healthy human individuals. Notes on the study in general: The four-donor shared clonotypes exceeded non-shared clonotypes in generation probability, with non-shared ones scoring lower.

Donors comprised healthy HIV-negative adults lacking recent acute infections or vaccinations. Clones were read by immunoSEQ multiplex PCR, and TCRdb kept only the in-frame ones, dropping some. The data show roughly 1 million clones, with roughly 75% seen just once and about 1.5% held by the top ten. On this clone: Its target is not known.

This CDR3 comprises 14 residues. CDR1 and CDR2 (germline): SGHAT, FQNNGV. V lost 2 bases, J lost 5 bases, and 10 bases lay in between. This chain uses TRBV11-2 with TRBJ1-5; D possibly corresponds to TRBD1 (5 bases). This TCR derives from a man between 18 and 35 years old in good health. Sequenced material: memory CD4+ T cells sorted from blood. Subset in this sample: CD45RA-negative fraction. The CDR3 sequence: CASSLRRGDQPQHF. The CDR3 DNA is TGTGCCAGCAGCTTAAGAAGGGGCGATCAGCCCCAGCATTTT.